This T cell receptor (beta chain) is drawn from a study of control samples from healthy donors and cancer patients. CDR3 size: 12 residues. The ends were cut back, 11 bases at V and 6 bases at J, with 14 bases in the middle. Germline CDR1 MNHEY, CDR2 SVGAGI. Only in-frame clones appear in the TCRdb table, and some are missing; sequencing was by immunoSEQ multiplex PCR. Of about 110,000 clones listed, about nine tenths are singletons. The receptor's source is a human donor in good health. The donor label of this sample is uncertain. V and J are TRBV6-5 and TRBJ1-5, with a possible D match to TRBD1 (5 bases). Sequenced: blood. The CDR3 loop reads CAVGEGTQPQHF. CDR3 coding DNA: TGTGCCGTAGGGGAGGGGACTCAGCCCCAGCATTTT.